This T cell receptor beta chain derives from a study of human T cells and chemical hapten exposure. Study-level results: DPC sensitization left the count of TCRs above 1 in 1000 unchanged.

TCRdb analysed the RACE reads with MiXCR anew, one entry per CDR3 protein. The data show about 130,000 distinct CDR3 sequences, approximately 10% seen once. The length of the CDR3 is 15 residues. Trimming took 6 bases from V and 2 from J, leaving 14 bases between them. The germline V gene has CDR1 MNHEY and CDR2 SVGAGI. This sample's time point: healthy volunteer bleed at 2 weeks. Total RNA was isolated from whole blood that had not been fractionated. Points on this clonotype: The antigen remains unidentified.

The sample consisted of whole blood. The V gene is TRBV6-5, the J gene TRBJ2-1; possible D gene TRBD2, 8 bases. The sequence was obtained from a male donor in good health. Some clones in this sample may be carry-over from other donors' samples. CDR3 in DNA: TGTGCCAGCAGAAACAGGGGACTAGCCTACAATGAGCAGTTCTTC. Its translation: CASRNRGLAYNEQFF.